A selection of T cell receptor beta chains follows, all from one sample in a study of T cell responses to AZD1222 COVID-19 vaccine. The data were produced by immunoSEQ multiplex PCR, yet TCRdb's version contains in-frame clones alone and is incomplete. The sample lists about 140,000 clones, roughly 90% seen once, with 3% to 3.5% in the top ten. The source was peripheral blood, collected on day 0 of AZD1222 vaccination. These receptors were obtained from an adult in good health. CDR3s include the opening cysteine and the closing phenylalanine or tryptophan. D genes are given only for firm matches. Rows give clone size only sometimes, using once, few, many, or a class for an expanded clone.

V	size	J	D	length	DNA	CDR3
TRBV12-3/TRBV12-4	NA	TRBJ2-7	TRBD2	13	TGTGCCAGCAGGGGGAGGGTGACCTACGAGCAGTACTTC	CASRGRVTYEQYF
TRBV2	NA	TRBJ2-5	TRBD2	17	TGTGCCAGCAGGCCGAGACTAGCGGGAGGGCCCTCGGAGACCCAGTACTTC	CASRPRLAGGPSETQYF
TRBV29-1	NA	TRBJ2-3	TRBD1	15	TGCAGCGTGGCCCGGACAGGGAAGACGGCAGATACGCAGTATTTT	CSVARTGKTADTQYF
TRBV9	NA	TRBJ1-6	NA	18	TGTGCCAGCAGCGTAGTAGGGTCGCCCGGGGGGTATAATTCACCCCTCCACTTT	CASSVVGSPGGYNSPLHF
TRBV6-4	NA	TRBJ1-1	NA	13	TGTGCCAGCAGTGAGGGGAGGCGCACTGAAGCTTTCTTT	CASSEGRRTEAFF
TRBV27	NA	TRBJ2-2	NA	16	TGTGCCAGCAGTTACTACCCGACTAGCAGGGGCGGGGAGCTGTTTTTT	CASSYYPTSRGGELFF
TRBV12-3/TRBV12-4	NA	TRBJ1-3	NA	13	TGTGCCAGCACCACTTTAGGGGGAAACACCATATATTTT	CASTTLGGNTIYF
TRBV18	NA	TRBJ2-3	TRBD2	17	TGTGCCAGCTCACCACAACTAGCGGGAGGTAACACAGATACGCAGTATTTT	CASSPQLAGGNTDTQYF
TRBV5-1	NA	TRBJ2-1	NA	16	TGCGCCAGCAGCTTGGAAAGTAATCAGGGGATCAATGAGCAGTTCTTC	CASSLESNQGINEQFF
TRBV5-1	NA	TRBJ2-3	NA	14	TGCGCCAGCAGCCTCCGGATAGCAGCAGATACGCAGTATTTT	CASSLRIAADTQYF
TRBV5-1	NA	TRBJ2-1	NA	16	TGCGCCAGCAGAGTCCACAGCGAGAGCTCCTACAATGAGCAGTTCTTC	CASRVHSESSYNEQFF
TRBV6-5	NA	TRBJ1-4	TRBD1	13	TGTGCCTCTAACCGGGACAGGACTGAAAAACTGTTTTTT	CASNRDRTEKLFF
TRBV28	once	TRBJ2-3	NA	13	TGTGCCAGCACCACACCTAGCACAGATACGCAGTATTTT	CASTTPSTDTQYF
TRBV10-3	NA	TRBJ2-5	NA	14	TGTGCCATCAGTGAGTCAAGGGGGGGAGAGACCCAGTACTTC	CAISESRGGETQYF
TRBV19	NA	TRBJ2-4	NA	18	TGTGCCAGTAGTATCCAGGGGGGCGCGGGACTCGCCAAAAACATTCAGTACTTC	CASSIQGGAGLAKNIQYF
TRBV9	NA	TRBJ2-7	TRBD2	14	TGTGCCAGCAGCATTTATGCGGCGGGGGATGAGCAGTACTTC	CASSIYAAGDEQYF
TRBV30	NA	TRBJ2-1	NA	13	TGTGCCTGCTCCGGACCTGGGGACAATGAGCAGTTCTTC	CACSGPGDNEQFF
TRBV13	NA	TRBJ2-1	NA	13	TGTGCCAGCAGCTCTCGGGGTTACAATGAGCAGTTCTTC	CASSSRGYNEQFF
TRBV7-8	NA	TRBJ1-5	NA	16	TGTGCCAGCAGCCGAGGGGCGGAAAGTAGGGGTCAGCCCCAGCATTTT	CASSRGAESRGQPQHF
TRBV19	NA	TRBJ2-1	NA	18	TGTGCCAGTAGTCTTAGGTACTCTAGCGTATCCTCCTACAATGAGCAGTTCTTC	CASSLRYSSVSSYNEQFF
TRBV29-1	NA	TRBJ1-1	NA	12	TGCAGCGATCAAATCCCTGGAACTGAAGCTTTCTTT	CSDQIPGTEAFF
TRBV5-1	NA	TRBJ2-7	TRBD1	15	TGCGCCAGCAGCTTTTCCCTTATAAAGACAGGGGTGAAGTACTTC	CASSFSLIKTGVKYF
TRBV11-2	NA	TRBJ2-7	TRBD2	19	TGTGCCAGCAGCTTAACGACGTCGGGGGGAGGTCTCTTCTCCTACGAGCAGTACTTC	CASSLTTSGGGLFSYEQYF
TRBV28	NA	TRBJ1-1	NA	15	TGTGCCAGCAGTTTTCCCCACCGGGGGGGCACTGAAGCTTTCTTT	CASSFPHRGGTEAFF
TRBV7-9	NA	TRBJ1-2	NA	15	TGTGCCAGCAGCTTAGCCGTCGGCCTTAACTATGGCTACACCTTC	CASSLAVGLNYGYTF
TRBV5-5	NA	TRBJ2-1	NA	14	TGTGCCAGCAGCTTAGACAGGTTCCGAGGTGAGCAGTTCTTC	CASSLDRFRGEQFF
TRBV29-1	NA	TRBJ1-2	TRBD1	17	TGCAGCGCCCTCCTACTTACTGGGACAGGGAGGAAGGTTGGCTACACCTTC	CSALLLTGTGRKVGYTF
TRBV28	NA	TRBJ1-1	NA	14	TGTGCCAGCTATTACTCGACGGCGGGGACTGAAGCTTTCTTT	CASYYSTAGTEAFF